This T cell receptor beta chain emerged from a study of T-cell reconstitution after alpha-beta-depleted transplantation in children. Whole-study results and caveats: By one year post-transplant, T-cell counts and diversity largely arose from T cells that were newly produced. Several hundred expanded graft clones reportedly gave rise to the alpha-beta T cells present about two months after transplant.

The length of the CDR3 is 16 residues. The V end lost 8 bases, the J end lost 4 bases, and 18 bases lay between the germline ends. CDR1 and CDR2 (germline): LGHNA, YSLEER. This clonotype is classed as large. Its antigen is currently unknown. Using unique molecular identifiers, the investigators prepared the TCRbeta library. TCRdb ran MiXCR on the PCR reads and lists one entry per CDR3 protein. In the table there are some 2,900 distinct CDR3 sequences, 20% to 25% of which are singletons. The TCR was taken from a female patient under 18 who had a stem cell transplant for acute lymphoblastic leukemia, so the T cells may come from the graft donor. The V call is TRBV4-3, the J call TRBJ1-6; a possible D gene is TRBD1 (5 bases). Sequences were derived from PBMCs, mostly from graft donor cells, sampled 60 days after TCRalphabeta/CD19-depleted stem cell transplant. The DNA of the CDR3 is TGCGCCAGCGGACAATGGTGGCAGGGTTATAATTCACCCCTCCACTTT. Protein product: CASGQWWQGYNSPLHF.